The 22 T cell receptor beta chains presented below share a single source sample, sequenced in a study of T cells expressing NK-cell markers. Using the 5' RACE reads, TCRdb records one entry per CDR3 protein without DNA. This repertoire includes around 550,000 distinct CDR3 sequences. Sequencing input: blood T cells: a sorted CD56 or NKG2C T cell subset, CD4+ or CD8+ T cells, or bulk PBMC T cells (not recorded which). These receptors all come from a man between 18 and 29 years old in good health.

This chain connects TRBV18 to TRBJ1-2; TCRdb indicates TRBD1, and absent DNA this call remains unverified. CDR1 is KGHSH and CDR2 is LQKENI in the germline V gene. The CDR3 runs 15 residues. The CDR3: CASSPPLGGNYGYTF.

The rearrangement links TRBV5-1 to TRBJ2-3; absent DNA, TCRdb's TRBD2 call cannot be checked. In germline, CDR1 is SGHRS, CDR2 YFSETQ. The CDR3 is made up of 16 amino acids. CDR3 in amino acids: CASSLGGLVVTDTQYF.

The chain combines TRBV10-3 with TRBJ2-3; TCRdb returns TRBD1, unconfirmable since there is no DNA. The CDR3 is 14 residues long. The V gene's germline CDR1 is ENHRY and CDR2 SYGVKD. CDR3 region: CATQDRGDTDTQYF.

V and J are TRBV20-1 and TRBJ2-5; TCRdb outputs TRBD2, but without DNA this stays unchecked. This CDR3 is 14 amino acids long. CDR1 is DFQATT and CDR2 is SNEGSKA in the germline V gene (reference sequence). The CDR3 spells CSATPLGSQETQYF.

This chain's CDR3 is CASSLSKALNQPQHF. This rearrangement joins TRBV27 to TRBJ1-5. The CDR3 contains 15 residues. Germline lookup yields CDR1 MNHEY and CDR2 SMNVEV (reference sequence).

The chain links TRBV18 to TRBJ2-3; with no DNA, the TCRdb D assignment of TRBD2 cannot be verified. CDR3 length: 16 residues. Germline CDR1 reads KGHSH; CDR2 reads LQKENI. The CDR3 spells CASFLTSGTRSDTQYF.

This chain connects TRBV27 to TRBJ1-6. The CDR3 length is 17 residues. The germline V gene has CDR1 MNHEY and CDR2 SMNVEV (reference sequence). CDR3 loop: CASSLALRANYNSPLHF.

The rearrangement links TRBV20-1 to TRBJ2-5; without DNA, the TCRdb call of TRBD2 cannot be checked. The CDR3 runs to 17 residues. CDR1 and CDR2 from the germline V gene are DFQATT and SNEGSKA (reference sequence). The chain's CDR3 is CSARDSGTSGLQETQYF.

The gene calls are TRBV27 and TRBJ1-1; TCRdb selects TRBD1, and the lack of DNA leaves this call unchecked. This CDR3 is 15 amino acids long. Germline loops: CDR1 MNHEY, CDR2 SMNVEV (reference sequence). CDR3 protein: CASRPDQGGNTEAFF.

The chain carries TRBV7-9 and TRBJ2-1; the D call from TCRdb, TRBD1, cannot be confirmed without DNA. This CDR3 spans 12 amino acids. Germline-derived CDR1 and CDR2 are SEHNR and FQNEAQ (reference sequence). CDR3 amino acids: CASGGTHNEQFF.

CDR3 loop: CASSLDFVGRESYNEQFF. The V gene is TRBV5-1, the J gene TRBJ2-1; no DNA is available, so the TRBD1 call from TCRdb remains unchecked. There are 18 residues in the CDR3. Germline-derived CDR1 and CDR2 are SGHRS and YFSETQ.

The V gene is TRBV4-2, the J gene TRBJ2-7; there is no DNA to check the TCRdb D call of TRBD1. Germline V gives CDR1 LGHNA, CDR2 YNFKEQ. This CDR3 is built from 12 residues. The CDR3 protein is CASSQDWGAQYF.

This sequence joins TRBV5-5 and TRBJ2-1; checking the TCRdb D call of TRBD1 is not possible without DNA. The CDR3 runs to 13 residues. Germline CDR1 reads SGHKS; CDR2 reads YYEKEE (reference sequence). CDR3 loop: CASSGGTPPVQFF. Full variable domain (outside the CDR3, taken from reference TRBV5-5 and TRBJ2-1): DAGVTQSPTHLIKTRGQQVTLRCSPISGHKSVSWYQQVLGQGPQFIFQYYEKEERGRGNFPDRFSARQFPNYSSELNVNALLLGDSALYLCASSGGTPPVQFFGPGTRLTVL.

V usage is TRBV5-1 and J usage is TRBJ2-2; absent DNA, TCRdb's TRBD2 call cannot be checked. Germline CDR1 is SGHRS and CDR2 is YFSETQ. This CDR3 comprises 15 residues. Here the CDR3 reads CASRTTSGTTGELFF.

The CDR3 sequence: CASSFGGTSETQYF. The V call is TRBV12-3 or TRBV12-4, the J call TRBJ2-5; the TCRdb call, TRBD1, lacks DNA for checking. This CDR3 contains 14 residues.

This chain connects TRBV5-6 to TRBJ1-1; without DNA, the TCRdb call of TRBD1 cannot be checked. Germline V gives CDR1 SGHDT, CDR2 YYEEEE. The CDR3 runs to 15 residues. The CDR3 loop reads CATGPPGTANTEAFF.

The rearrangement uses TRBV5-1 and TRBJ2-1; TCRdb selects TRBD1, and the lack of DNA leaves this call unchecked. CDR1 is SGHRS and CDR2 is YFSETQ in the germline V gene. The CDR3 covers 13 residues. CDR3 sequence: CASKYDSYNEQFF.

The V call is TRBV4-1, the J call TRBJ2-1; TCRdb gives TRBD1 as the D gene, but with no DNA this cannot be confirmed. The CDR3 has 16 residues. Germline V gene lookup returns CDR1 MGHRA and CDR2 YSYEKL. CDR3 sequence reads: CASSQIAPSSYNEQFF.

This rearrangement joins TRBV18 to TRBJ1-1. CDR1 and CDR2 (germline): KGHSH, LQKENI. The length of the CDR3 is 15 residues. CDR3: CASSPPGGPNTEAFF.

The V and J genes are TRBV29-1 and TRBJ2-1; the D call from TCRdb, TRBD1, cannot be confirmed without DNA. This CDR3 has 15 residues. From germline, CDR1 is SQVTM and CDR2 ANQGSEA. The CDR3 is CSVSGTGRLIDEQFF.

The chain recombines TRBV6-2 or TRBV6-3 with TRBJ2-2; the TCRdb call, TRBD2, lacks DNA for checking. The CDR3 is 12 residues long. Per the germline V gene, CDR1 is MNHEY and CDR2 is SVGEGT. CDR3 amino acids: CASSGLPSELFF.

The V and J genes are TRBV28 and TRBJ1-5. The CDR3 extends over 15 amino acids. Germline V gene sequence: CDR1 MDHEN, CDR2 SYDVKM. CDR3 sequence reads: CASNTNGGSNQPQHF.